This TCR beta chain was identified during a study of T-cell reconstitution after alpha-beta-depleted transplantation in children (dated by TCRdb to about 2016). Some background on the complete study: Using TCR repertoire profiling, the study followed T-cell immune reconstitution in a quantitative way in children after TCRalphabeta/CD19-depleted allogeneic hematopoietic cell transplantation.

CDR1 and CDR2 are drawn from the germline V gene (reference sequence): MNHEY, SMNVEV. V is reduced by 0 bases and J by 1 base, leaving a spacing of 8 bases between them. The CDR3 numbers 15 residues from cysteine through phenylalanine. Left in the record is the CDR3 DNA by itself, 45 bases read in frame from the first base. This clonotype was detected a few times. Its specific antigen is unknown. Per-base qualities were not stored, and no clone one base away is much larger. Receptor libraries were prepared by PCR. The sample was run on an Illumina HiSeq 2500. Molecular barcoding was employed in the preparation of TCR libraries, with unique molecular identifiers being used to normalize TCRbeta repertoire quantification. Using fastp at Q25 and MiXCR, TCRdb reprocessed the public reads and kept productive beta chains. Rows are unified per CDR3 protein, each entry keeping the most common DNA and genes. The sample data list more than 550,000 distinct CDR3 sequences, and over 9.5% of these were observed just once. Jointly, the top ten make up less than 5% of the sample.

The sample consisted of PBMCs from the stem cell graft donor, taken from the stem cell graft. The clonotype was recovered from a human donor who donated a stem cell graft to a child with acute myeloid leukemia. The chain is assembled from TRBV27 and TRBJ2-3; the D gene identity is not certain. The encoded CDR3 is CASSLSGLRTDTQYF. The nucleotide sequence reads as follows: TGTGCCAGCAGTTTATCTGGCCTTCGCACAGATACGCAGTATTTT.